This section outlines one TCR beta chain sequence together with its context. No antigen is known for it. The V and J ends lost 3 bases and 5 bases respectively, with 13 bases between them. Germline V gives CDR1 SNHLY, CDR2 FYNNEI. The CDR3 spans 14 residues. Clones were sequenced by immunoSEQ multiplex PCR, and TCRdb holds only the in-frame ones, with some missing. Found here are tens of thousands of clones, roughly 85% of them singletons; the top ten hold 2% to 2.5%. These data originate in a study of lymphopenia after photon versus proton radiotherapy. Notes on the study in general: Relative stability marked proton patients; photon patients lost diversity and naive cells. Only patients who died were analyzed for survival; proton advantage is unproven.

The specimen comprised peripheral blood, sampled from a patient treated with photon-based radiotherapy. The origin of this receptor is a man aged 35 to 55 with gastric cancer. The genes are TRBV2 and TRBJ2-5; D is tentatively TRBD1 or TRBD2 (6 bases each). The CDR3, as DNA: TGTGCCAGCAGTGAGGAGGGGGGAACTGAGACCCAGTACTTC. Its protein product is CASSEEGGTETQYF.